Here is one T cell receptor (beta chain) with its context. Its antigen is undetermined. Data came from immunoSEQ multiplex PCR; TCRdb stores just in-frame clones and leaves some out. The top ten clones hold approximately 20% of a sample with 120,000 to 150,000 clones, approximately 87% of them seen once. The CDR3 is 14 residues long. Germline trimming cut 5 bases from V and 1 base from J; bases unmatched to any gene: 3. Looked up from germline, CDR1 is SGHAT and CDR2 is FQNNGV. These data belong to a study of radiation and T cells in renal cell carcinoma. Study overall: Nephrectomy followed 15 Gy stereotactic body radiation by 4 weeks. Notes on the study in general: Top tumor clonotypes rose in blood 2 weeks post-radiation, then contracted.

Indicated time point: baseline pretreatment blood. Documented treatment: 15 Gy SBRT to primary tumor, nephrectomy 4 weeks later. After SBRT, blood was collected at 2 and 4 weeks, plus baseline. The chain carries TRBV11-2 and TRBJ2-7; 9 bases fit TRBD1. The origin of this receptor is a woman aged 45-65 years with renal cell carcinoma. The sample consisted of blood, taken from a patient whose treatment included radiotherapy and nephrectomy. CDR3 region: CASSQGQGSYEQYF. CDR3 DNA: TGTGCCAGCAGCCAGGGACAGGGTTCCTACGAGCAGTACTTC. Filled out from reference TRBV11-2 and TRBJ2-7, the complete variable domain reads EAGVAQSPRYKIIEKRQSVAFWCNPISGHATLYWYQQILGQGPKLLIQFQNNGVVDDSQLPKDRFSAERLKGVDSTLKIQPAKLEDSAVYLCASSQGQGSYEQYFGPGTRLTVT.